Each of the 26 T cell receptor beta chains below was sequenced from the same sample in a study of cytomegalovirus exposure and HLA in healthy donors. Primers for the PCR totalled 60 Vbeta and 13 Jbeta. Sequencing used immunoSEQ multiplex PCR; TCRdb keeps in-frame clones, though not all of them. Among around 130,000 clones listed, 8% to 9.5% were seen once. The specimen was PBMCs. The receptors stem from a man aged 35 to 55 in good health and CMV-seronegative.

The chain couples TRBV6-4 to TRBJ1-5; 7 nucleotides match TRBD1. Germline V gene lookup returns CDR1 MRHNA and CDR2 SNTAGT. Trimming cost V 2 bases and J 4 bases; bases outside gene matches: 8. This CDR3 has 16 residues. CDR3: CASSDIIRGKNQPQHF. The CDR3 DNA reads TGTGCCAGCAGTGACATAATCAGGGGGAAAAATCAGCCCCAGCATTTT.

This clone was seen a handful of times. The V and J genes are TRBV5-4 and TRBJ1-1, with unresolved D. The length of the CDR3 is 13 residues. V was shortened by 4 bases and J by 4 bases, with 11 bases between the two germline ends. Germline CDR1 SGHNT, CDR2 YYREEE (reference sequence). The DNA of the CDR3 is TGTGCCAGCAGCCCGGAAGAGGCCACTGAAGCTTTCTTT. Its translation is CASSPEEATEAFF.

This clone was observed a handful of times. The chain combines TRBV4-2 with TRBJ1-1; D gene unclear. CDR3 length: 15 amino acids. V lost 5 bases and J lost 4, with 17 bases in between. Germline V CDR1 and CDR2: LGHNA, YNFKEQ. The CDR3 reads CASSVTWAEATEAFF. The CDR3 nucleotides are TGTGCCAGCAGCGTTACCTGGGCGGAGGCCACTGAAGCTTTCTTT.

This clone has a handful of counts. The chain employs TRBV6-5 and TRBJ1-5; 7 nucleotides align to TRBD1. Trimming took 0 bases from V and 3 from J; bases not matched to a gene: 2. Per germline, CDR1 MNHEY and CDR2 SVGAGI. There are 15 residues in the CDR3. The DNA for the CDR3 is TGTGCCAGCAGTTACTCTGGACAGGTCAATCAGCCCCAGCATTTT. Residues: CASSYSGQVNQPQHF.

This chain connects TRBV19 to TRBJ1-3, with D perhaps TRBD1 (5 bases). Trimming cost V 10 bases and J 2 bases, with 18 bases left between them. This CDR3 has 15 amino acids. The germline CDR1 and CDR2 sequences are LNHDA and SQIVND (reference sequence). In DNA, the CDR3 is TGTGCCACCAAAGCAGGGAACGAACCTGGAAACACCATATATTTT. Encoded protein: CATKAGNEPGNTIYF. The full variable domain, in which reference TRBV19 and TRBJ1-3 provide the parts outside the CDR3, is DGGITQSPKYLFRKEGQNVTLSCEQNLNHDAMYWYRQDPGQGLRLIYYSQIVNDFQKGDIAEGYSVSREKKESFPLTVTSAQKNPTAFYLCATKAGNEPGNTIYFGEGSWLTVV.

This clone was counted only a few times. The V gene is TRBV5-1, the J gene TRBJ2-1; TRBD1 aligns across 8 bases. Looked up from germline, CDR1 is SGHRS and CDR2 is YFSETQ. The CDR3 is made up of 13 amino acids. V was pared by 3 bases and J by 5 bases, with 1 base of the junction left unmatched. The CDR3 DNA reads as TGCGCCAGCAGCTGGGACAGGAACAATGAGCAGTTCTTC. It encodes CASSWDRNNEQFF.

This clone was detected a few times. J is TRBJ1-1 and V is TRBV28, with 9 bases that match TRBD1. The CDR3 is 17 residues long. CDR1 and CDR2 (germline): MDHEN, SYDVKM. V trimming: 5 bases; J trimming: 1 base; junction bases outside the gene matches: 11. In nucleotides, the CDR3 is TGTGCCAGCAGTACTCCACCCGGGACAGGGCCGAACACTGAAGCTTTCTTT. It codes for CASSTPPGTGPNTEAFF.

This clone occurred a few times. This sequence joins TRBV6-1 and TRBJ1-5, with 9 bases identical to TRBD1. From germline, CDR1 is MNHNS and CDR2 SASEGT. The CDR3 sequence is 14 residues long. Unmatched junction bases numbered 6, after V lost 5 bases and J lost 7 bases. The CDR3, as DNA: TGTGCCAGCAGTAATGACAGGGGGAGGCAGCCCCAGCATTTT. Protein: CASSNDRGRQPQHF.

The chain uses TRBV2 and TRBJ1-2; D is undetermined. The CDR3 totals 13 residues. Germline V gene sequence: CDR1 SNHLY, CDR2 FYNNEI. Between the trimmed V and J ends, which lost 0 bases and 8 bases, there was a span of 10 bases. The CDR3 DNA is TGTGCCAGCAGTGAAGCGCGAGGGAAGGGCTACACCTTC. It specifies CASSEARGKGYTF.

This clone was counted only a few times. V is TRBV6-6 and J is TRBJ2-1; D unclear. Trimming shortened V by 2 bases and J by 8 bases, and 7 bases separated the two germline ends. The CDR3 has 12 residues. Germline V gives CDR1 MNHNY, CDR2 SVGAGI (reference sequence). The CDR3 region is CASSYGPDEQFF. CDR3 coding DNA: TGTGCCAGCAGTTACGGGCCCGATGAGCAGTTCTTC.

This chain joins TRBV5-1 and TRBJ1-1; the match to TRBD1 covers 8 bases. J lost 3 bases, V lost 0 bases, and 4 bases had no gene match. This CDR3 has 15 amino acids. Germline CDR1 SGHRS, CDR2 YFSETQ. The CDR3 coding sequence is TGCGCCAGCAGCTTGGGGGACAGGCGGCACACTGAAGCTTTCTTT. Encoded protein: CASSLGDRRHTEAFF.

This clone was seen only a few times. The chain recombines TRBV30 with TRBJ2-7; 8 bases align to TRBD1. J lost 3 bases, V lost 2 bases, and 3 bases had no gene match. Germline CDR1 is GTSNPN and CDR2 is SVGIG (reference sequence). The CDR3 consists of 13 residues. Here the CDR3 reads CAWSPDRVYEQYF. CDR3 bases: TGTGCCTGGAGTCCGGACAGGGTCTACGAGCAGTACTTC.

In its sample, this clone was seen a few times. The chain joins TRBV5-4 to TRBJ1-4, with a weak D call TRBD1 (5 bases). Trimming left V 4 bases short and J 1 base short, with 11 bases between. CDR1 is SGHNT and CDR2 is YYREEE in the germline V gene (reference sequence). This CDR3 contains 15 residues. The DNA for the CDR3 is TGTGCCAGCAGCGGTGACCAGGGAACTAATGAAAAACTGTTTTTT. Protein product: CASSGDQGTNEKLFF.

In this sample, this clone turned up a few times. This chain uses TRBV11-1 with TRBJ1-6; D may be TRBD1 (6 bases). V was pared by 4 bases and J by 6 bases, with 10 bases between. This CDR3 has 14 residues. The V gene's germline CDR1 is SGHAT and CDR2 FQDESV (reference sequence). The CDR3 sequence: CASSSDRSNSPLHF. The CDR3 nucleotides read TGTGCCAGCAGCTCCGACAGGTCTAATTCACCCCTCCACTTT.

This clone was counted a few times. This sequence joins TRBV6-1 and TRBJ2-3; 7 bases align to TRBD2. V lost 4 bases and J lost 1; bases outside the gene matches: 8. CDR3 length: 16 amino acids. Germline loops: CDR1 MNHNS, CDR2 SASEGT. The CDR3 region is CASSGWEGYGTDTQYF. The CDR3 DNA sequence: TGTGCCAGCAGTGGCTGGGAGGGGTATGGCACAGATACGCAGTATTTT.

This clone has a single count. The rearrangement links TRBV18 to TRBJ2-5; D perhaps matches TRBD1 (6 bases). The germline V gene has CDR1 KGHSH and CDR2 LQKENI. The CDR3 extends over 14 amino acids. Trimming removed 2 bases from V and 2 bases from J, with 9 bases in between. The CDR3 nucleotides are TGTGCCAGCTCACCAAGGACAGTACAAGAGACCCAGTACTTC. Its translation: CASSPRTVQETQYF. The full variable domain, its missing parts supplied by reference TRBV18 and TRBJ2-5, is NAGVMQNPRHLVRRRGQEARLRCSPMKGHSHVYWYRQLPEEGLKFMVYLQKENIIDESGMPKERFSAEFPKEGPSILRIQQVVRGDSAAYFCASSPRTVQETQYFGPGTRLLVL.

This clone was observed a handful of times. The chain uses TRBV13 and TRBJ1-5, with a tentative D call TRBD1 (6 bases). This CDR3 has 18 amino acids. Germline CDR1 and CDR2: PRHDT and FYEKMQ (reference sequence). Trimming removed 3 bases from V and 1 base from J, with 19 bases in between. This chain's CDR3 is CASSFNPQGPGSNQPQHF. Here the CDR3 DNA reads TGTGCCAGCAGCTTTAACCCCCAGGGGCCGGGGAGCAATCAGCCCCAGCATTTT.

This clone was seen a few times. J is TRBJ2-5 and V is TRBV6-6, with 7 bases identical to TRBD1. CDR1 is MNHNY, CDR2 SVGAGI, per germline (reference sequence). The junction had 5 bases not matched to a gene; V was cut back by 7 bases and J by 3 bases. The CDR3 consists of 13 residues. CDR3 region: CASKSGTEETQYF. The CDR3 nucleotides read TGTGCCAGCAAATCCGGGACAGAAGAGACCCAGTACTTC.

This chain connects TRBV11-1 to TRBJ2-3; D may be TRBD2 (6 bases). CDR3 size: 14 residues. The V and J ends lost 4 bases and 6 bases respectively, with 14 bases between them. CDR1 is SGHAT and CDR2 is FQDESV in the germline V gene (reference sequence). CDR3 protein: CASSSREAGDTQYF. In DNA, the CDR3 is TGTGCCAGCAGCTCTAGAGAAGCGGGCGATACGCAGTATTTT.

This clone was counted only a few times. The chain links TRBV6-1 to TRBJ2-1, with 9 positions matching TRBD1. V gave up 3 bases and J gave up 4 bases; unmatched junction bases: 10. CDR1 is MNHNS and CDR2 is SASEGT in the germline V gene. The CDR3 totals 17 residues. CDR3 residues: CASSDTTGGKVYNEQFF. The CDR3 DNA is TGTGCCAGCAGTGACACCACAGGGGGCAAGGTTTACAATGAGCAGTTCTTC.

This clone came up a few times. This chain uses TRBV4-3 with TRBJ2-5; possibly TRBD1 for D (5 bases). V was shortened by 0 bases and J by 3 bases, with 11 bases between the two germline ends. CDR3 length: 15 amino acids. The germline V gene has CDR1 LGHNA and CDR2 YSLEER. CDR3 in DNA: TGCGCCAGCAGCCAAGATAACGGCAGGGAAGAGACCCAGTACTTC. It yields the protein CASSQDNGREETQYF.

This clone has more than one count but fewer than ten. This CDR3 reads CASSFVGDRGGETQYF. CDR3 nucleotides: TGCGCCAGCAGCTTTGTGGGGGACAGGGGAGGTGAGACCCAGTACTTC. The chain links TRBV5-1 to TRBJ2-5; 10 bases are a match to TRBD1. CDR1 and CDR2 from the germline V gene are SGHRS and YFSETQ. With V trimmed by 2 bases and J by 5 bases, 9 bases remained unmatched. The CDR3 is made up of 16 amino acids.

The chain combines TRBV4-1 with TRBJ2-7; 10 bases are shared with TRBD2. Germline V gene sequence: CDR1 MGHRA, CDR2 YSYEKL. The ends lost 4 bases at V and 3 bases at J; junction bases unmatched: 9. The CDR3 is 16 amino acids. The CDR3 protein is CASSPEWTSGNYEQYF. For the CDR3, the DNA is TGCGCCAGCAGCCCAGAGTGGACTAGCGGCAACTACGAGCAGTACTTC.

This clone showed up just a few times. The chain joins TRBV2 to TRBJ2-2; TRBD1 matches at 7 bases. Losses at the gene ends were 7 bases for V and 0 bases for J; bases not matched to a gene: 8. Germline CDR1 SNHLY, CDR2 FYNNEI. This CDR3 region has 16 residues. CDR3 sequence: CASTYLTGTNTGELFF. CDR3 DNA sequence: TGTGCCAGCACCTATTTGACAGGGACGAACACCGGGGAGCTGTTTTTT.

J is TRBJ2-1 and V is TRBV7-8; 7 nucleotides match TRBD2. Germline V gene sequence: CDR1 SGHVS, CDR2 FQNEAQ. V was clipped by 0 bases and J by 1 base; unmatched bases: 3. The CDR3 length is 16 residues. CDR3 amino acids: CASSLAWGGSYNEQFF. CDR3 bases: TGTGCCAGCAGCTTAGCATGGGGGGGGTCCTACAATGAGCAGTTCTTC. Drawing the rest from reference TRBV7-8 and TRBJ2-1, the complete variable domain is GAGVSQSPRYKVAKRGQDVALRCDPISGHVSLFWYQQALGQGPEFLTYFQNEAQLDKSGLPSDRFFAERPEGSVSTLKIQRTQQEDSAVYLCASSLAWGGSYNEQFFGPGTRLTVL.

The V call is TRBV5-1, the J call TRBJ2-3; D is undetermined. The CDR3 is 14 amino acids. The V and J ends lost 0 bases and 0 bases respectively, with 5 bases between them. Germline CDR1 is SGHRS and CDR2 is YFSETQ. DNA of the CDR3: TGCGCCAGCAGCTTGGCCCAAAGCACAGATACGCAGTATTTT. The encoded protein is CASSLAQSTDTQYF.